In this sample, the clone carrying this T cell receptor (beta chain) turned up a few times. What it binds is not known. Study results and caveats: In terms of TCR gene usage, tumor memory CD4+ T cells clustered together with blood and lymph node memory CD4+ cells, as well as with lymph node naive CD4+ cells. The larger cohort examined one V-J beta rearrangement, not whole repertoires.

Naive CD4+ T cells were purified with Tregs depleted by CD25. TCRdb processed the 5' RACE reads anew with MiXCR; each CDR3 protein has one entry. The sample shows under 8,000 distinct CDR3 sequences, around 50% of them seen only once. The germline V and J ends were trimmed by 7 bases and 0 bases, with 13 bases remaining between them. The CDR3 runs 15 residues. The sample consisted of naive CD4+ T cells sorted from a lymph node. Indicated subset: naive CD4+ T cells, CD4+CD45RA+CD25-. The receptor was isolated from a female donor with breast cancer. The chain recombines TRBV12-3 or TRBV12-4 with TRBJ2-1, with D unclear. CDR3 loop: CASTMYQSSYNEQFF. CDR3 bases: TGTGCCAGCACCATGTACCAGAGCTCCTACAATGAGCAGTTCTTC.